The present T cell receptor beta chain was sequenced within a study of chemoradiotherapy in HPV16-positive cancers (dated by TCRdb to the early 2020s). About the full investigation: Functional T-cell assays on cells from two HPV16-positive patients defined candidate HPV-specific T-cell clones and common TCR motifs. The candidate HPV-specific TCRs and motifs were then tracked in TCR repertoires from some 86 patients with HPV-related cancers. The study set out to ask whether T-cell immunity against the HPV oncoproteins E6 and E7 changes over the course of chemoradiotherapy and whether that immunity affects survival. Results the study describes overall, beyond this receptor: Expansion of candidate HPV-specific clones and E7-related TCR motifs was observed in the tumor microenvironment during treatment, whereas no such expansion was observed for non-HPV-specific T cells. Improved recurrence-free survival in HPV16-positive patients was associated with expansion of HPV-responsive T cells during chemoradiotherapy. The survival association was reported for HPV16-positive patients, and the functional definition of HPV-specific T cells was derived from only a couple of HPV16-positive patients.

For this clone: The antigen it binds to is not known. Qualities for individual bases were not recorded, and no much larger clone is one base off.

Because repertoires were sampled repeatedly during chemoradiotherapy, clonal expansion in the tumor microenvironment could be followed. According to the germline V gene, CDR1 reads SGHVS and CDR2 reads FQNEAQ. Inclusive of the bounding cysteine and phenylalanine, the CDR3 is 18 residues long. The sequence is cut down to CDR3 DNA, 54 bases in frame from base 1. Unmatched junction bases come to 6, with V trimmed by 3 bases and J by 0 bases. The library came from the immunoSEQ multiplex PCR assay. This immuneACCESS table, as held by TCRdb, lists in-frame sequences with V and J called but not all clones. Of the missing ones, under half trace to an unresolved V gene in checked studies; the others have no known cause. A total of 12,000 or so clones appear in this sample, roughly 73% of them only once. The ten most abundant clones make up more than 0.75% of the sample.

This material was obtained from a patient who underwent chemoradiotherapy. The TCR sequence derives from a human donor with HPV-associated anogenital cancer. The chain is encoded by TRBV7-8 joined to TRBJ2-2, and 11 bases in between align with TRBD2. The CDR3 corresponds to CASSFSGTSGPNTGELFF. The DNA reads as follows: TGTGCCAGCAGCTTTTCCGGGACTAGCGGACCGAACACCGGGGAGCTGTTTTTT. With all but the CDR3 taken from the reference TRBV7-8 and TRBJ2-2 genes, the full variable domain is: GAGVSQSPRYKVAKRGQDVALRCDPISGHVSLFWYQQALGQGPEFLTYFQNEAQLDKSGLPSDRFFAERPEGSVSTLKIQRTQQEDSAVYLCASSFSGTSGPNTGELFFGEGSRLTVL.